These T cell receptor beta chains were read from a single sample in a study of T cell repertoires in cytomegalovirus infection. One entry per CDR3 protein results from TCRdb running MiXCR on the reads. The data show 250,000 or so distinct CDR3 sequences, 9% to 15% seen once. Sequencing was done on a sample of PBMCs. These receptors all come from a human donor in good health (CMV status not recorded). Some clones in this sample may be carry-over from other donors' samples. Each CDR3 is given with its conserved first and last residue. Fields, in order: V gene, clone size, J gene, D gene, CDR3 DNA, CDR3 protein. The D gene is left open where the match is weak. A row's size may be missing; if present it is once, few, many or a size class.

>TRBV30|.|TRBJ1-5|.
TGTGCCTGGAGTGATGTCAGGGATCAGCCCCAGCATTTT
CAWSDVRDQPQHF
>TRBV12-3/TRBV12-4|.|TRBJ1-2|.
TGTGCCAGCAGTCATAGTGACAGGTCGCGCGAGACTAACTATGGCTACACCTTC
CASSHSDRSRETNYGYTF
>TRBV6-5|.|TRBJ2-7|TRBD2
TGTGCCAGCAGCGACGGGACTAGAAACTACGAGCAGTACTTC
CASSDGTRNYEQYF
>TRBV5-1|.|TRBJ2-3|TRBD2
TGCGCCAGCAGCCCCGAGGCGGGGGGGCAGGGTATGCAGTATTTT
CASSPEAGGQGMQYF
>TRBV7-2|many|TRBJ2-1|TRBD1
TGTGCCAGCAGCTTAGGACCGGGACAGGGGGCGCTTAATGAGCAGTTCTTC
CASSLGPGQGALNEQFF
>TRBV29-1|few|TRBJ2-5|TRBD1
TGCAGCATTGGACTAGGACAGGGGGCTGGGAAGACCCAGTACTTC
CSIGLGQGAGKTQYF
>TRBV7-2|many|TRBJ1-2|TRBD1
TGTGCCAGCACCGTGGCTGGACAGGTTGGCTACACCTTC
CASTVAGQVGYTF
>TRBV5-1|.|TRBJ1-1|.
TGCGCCAGCAGCTTGAGAGGGGTTACGGACACTGAAGCTTTCTTT
CASSLRGVTDTEAFF
>TRBV7-2|many|TRBJ2-3|TRBD1
TGTGCCAGCAGCTCCAGGACAGGCAGCACAGATACGCAGTATTTT
CASSSRTGSTDTQYF
>TRBV7-2|many|TRBJ2-5|.
TGTGCCAGCCTCCGGGACAATCAAGAGACCCAGTACTTC
CASLRDNQETQYF
>TRBV11-2|many|TRBJ1-2|.
TGTGCCAGCAGCTTAGAGGGGGGGACGGGCAACTATGGCTACACCTTC
CASSLEGGTGNYGYTF
>TRBV28|.|TRBJ2-3|TRBD2
TGTGCCAGCAGTTCACCTAGCGGTCCTAGCACAGATACGCAGTATTTT
CASSSPSGPSTDTQYF
>TRBV7-2|many|TRBJ2-1|TRBD2
TGTGCCAGCAGCTGGACTAGCGGGGGGAATGAGCAGTTCTTC
CASSWTSGGNEQFF
>TRBV7-9|many|TRBJ2-1|TRBD1
TGTGCCAGCAGCTCCTCGACCGGGACAGGGGTAAATGAGCAGTTCTTC
CASSSSTGTGVNEQFF
>TRBV6-5|many|TRBJ1-1|.
TGTGCCAGCAGTTCTCCTTCAACCGGGGCGGCTGAAGCTTTCTTT
CASSSPSTGAAEAFF
>TRBV15|many|TRBJ1-3|.
TGTGCCACCAGCGCTGTTGGTGTCGGGTTTGGTGGAAACACCATATATTTT
CATSAVGVGFGGNTIYF
>TRBV24-1|.|TRBJ2-3|.
TGTGCCACCAGCCATCCCCACGGAAGCACAGATACGCAGTATTTT
CATSHPHGSTDTQYF
>TRBV28|.|TRBJ1-1|TRBD1
TGTGCCAGCAGTTTAACGGGACAGGGAATTACCACTGAAGCTTTCTTT
CASSLTGQGITTEAFF
>TRBV20-1|.|TRBJ2-7|.
TGCAGTGCTACCCCCGGGACTTCCTACGAGCAGTACTTC
CSATPGTSYEQYF
>TRBV6-2/TRBV6-3|many|TRBJ1-6|.
TGTGCCAGCAGTTTAGAAGTGGATTCACCCCTCCACTTT
CASSLEVDSPLHF
>TRBV19|few|TRBJ2-7|TRBD1
TGTGCCAGTAGCGCCGGGACAGGGAACGGCGAGCAGTACTTC
CASSAGTGNGEQYF
>TRBV6-2/TRBV6-3|many|TRBJ2-5|.
TGTGCTTCTGGGGAAATATCACAAGAGACCCAGTACTTC
CASGEISQETQYF
>TRBV11-3|many|TRBJ2-5|TRBD1
TGTGCCAGCAGCACCGGGACAGCCGAAGGGGAGACCCAGTACTTC
CASSTGTAEGETQYF
>TRBV6-2/TRBV6-3|.|TRBJ2-4|TRBD1
TGTGCCAGCAGTTACTCGGAACAGGGGAAAAACATTCAGTACTTC
CASSYSEQGKNIQYF
>TRBV19|many|TRBJ2-1|.
TGTGCCAGTAAACCGTACCGGGACCCCTCCGATGAGCAGTTCTTC
CASKPYRDPSDEQFF
>TRBV6-2/TRBV6-3|many|TRBJ2-1|TRBD2
TGTGCCAGCTTTTCGCCGGGACTAGCGGGACAGGAGCAGTTCTTC
CASFSPGLAGQEQFF
>TRBV12-3/TRBV12-4|many|TRBJ1-2|.
TGTGCCAGCAGACGCTATGGCTACACCTTC
CASRRYGYTF
>TRBV25-1|.|TRBJ2-3|.
TGTGCCAGCAGTTACCGGGACGGACCCACAGATACGCAGTATTTT
CASSYRDGPTDTQYF
>TRBV7-2|many|TRBJ2-7|TRBD1
TGTGCCAGCAGCTATGCGACAGGGAACCTCTACGAGCAGTACTTC
CASSYATGNLYEQYF
>TRBV24-1|many|TRBJ2-1|.
TGTGCCACCAGTGATTTGCGGACACCAAACAATGAGCAGTTCTTC
CATSDLRTPNNEQFF
>TRBV28|.|TRBJ1-4|TRBD1
TGTGCCAGCAGTTTGAGAGGGACAGGGAATGAAAAACTGTTTTTT
CASSLRGTGNEKLFF
>TRBV7-2|many|TRBJ2-4|TRBD1
TGTGCCAGCAGCCAACAGGGGAGAGGTGAAAACATTCAGTACTTC
CASSQQGRGENIQYF
>TRBV7-2|many|TRBJ1-6|.
TGTGCCAGCAGCTCCTCCGGGTGGGATTCACCCCTCCACTTT
CASSSSGWDSPLHF
>TRBV7-9|.|TRBJ1-6|.
TGTGCCAGCAGCTCGACGGAGTATAATTCACCCCTCCACTTT
CASSSTEYNSPLHF
>TRBV18|few|TRBJ1-2|.
TGTGCCAGCTCACCAGGATCCCCAGGGGATGGCTACACCTTC
CASSPGSPGDGYTF
>TRBV2|.|TRBJ1-2|.
TGTGCCAGCAGTGTAGGACAAGTCGGAGGCTACACCTTC
CASSVGQVGGYTF
>TRBV7-2|many|TRBJ2-4|TRBD2
TGTGCCAGCAGCTTAGGAGGTAGCGGGAGTATAAACATTCAGTACTTC
CASSLGGSGSINIQYF
>TRBV29-1|.|TRBJ2-3|TRBD2
TGCAGCGCCGGACTAGCGGCCACAGATACGCAGTATTTT
CSAGLAATDTQYF
>TRBV24-1|few|TRBJ2-3|.
TGTGCCAAGCGAACGCAAGAGACAGATACGCAGTATTTT
CAKRTQETDTQYF
>TRBV5-1|many|TRBJ2-4|.
TGCGCCAGCAGCTCCCAGGGGTCGGGAGCCAAAAACATTCAGTACTTC
CASSSQGSGAKNIQYF
>TRBV12-3/TRBV12-4|few|TRBJ2-7|.
TGTGCCAGCAGTTTAGTCCCCCTGGGAGGAGAGCAGTACTTC
CASSLVPLGGEQYF
>TRBV29-1|few|TRBJ1-4|.
TGCAGCGTTGGCGTTGGAACTAATGAAAAACTGTTTTTT
CSVGVGTNEKLFF
>TRBV24-1|few|TRBJ2-2|TRBD1
TGTGCCACCAGTGACCCCGGGACAGATAACACCGGGGAGCTGTTTTTT
CATSDPGTDNTGELFF
>TRBV12-3/TRBV12-4|many|TRBJ1-5|.
TGTGCCAGCGTTAAATCCCAGGCTCAGCCCCAGCATTTT
CASVKSQAQPQHF
>TRBV4-3|many|TRBJ1-1|TRBD1
TGCGCCAGCAGCCAAGATAGGGGACAGGAAGCTTTCTTT
CASSQDRGQEAFF
>TRBV4-3|many|TRBJ1-1|.
TGCGCCAGCAGCCAAGACATGGCTCCGAACACTGAAGCTTTCTTT
CASSQDMAPNTEAFF